These T cell receptor beta chains were read from a single sample in a study of beta chain features in type 1 diabetes. The table came from immunoSEQ multiplex PCR; TCRdb's copy has only in-frame clones and leaves some out. The table shows under 950,000 clones, with roughly a sixth occurring only once. The sequenced sample consisted of naive CD4+ T cells from blood. The receptors stem from a woman younger than 35 in good health. The CDR3 runs from the conserved cysteine through the conserved F or W. The size entry is marked missing in some rows and otherwise reads once, few, many or a size class.

v_gene,abundance,j_gene,CDR3aa
TRBV4-3,NA,TRBJ2-1,CASSQDWTGDNGQFF
TRBV10-3,NA,TRBJ1-2,CAISESPGNYGYTF
TRBV6-5,NA,TRBJ2-6,CASSYSYNSGANVLTF
TRBV7-8,few,TRBJ2-3,CASSLGPVDTQYF
TRBV5-6,NA,TRBJ2-5,CASSLVATSGRALRETQYF
TRBV7-6,NA,TRBJ2-5,CASSFGTGVSETQYF
TRBV5-1,few,TRBJ2-6,CASSGGSSGANVLTF
TRBV7-2,few,TRBJ2-3,CASSLRAGRSTDTQYF
TRBV4-2,NA,TRBJ2-7,CASSQDETRSYEQYF
TRBV18,NA,TRBJ1-5,CASSSIGTGTIRPQHF
TRBV28,few,TRBJ2-3,CASTKGTGGTDTQYF
TRBV10-3,NA,TRBJ1-1,CAIGQTDQRTEAFF
TRBV10-2,NA,TRBJ1-5,CASSEEGGQPQHF
TRBV7-2,NA,TRBJ1-2,CASSFVGQGGYGYTF
TRBV9,few,TRBJ2-2,CASSVDGNTGELFF
TRBV7-2,NA,TRBJ2-1,CASSPSLSGRSRNEQFF
TRBV4-3,few,TRBJ2-5,CASSRGAGALATQYF
TRBV6-1,NA,TRBJ1-5,CASSTEWTGNQPQHF
TRBV7-9,few,TRBJ2-5,CASSFLGGETQYF
TRBV6-5,NA,TRBJ1-1,CASSGGQGIGGAFF
TRBV6-1,few,TRBJ2-1,CASSGGLSYEQFF
TRBV7-2,NA,TRBJ2-1,CASSLAGVNSYNEQFF
TRBV18,few,TRBJ2-3,CASSPDTSGGYTDTQYF
TRBV7-2,few,TRBJ2-7,CASSQRGSSYEQYF
TRBV28,NA,TRBJ1-1,CASNKGGTGNTEAFF
TRBV9,NA,TRBJ2-7,CASSPGGGLYEQYF
TRBV7-2,NA,TRBJ1-2,CASSLPPRQGLLGYTF
TRBV2,NA,TRBJ1-2,CAKEDRAEEANYGYTF
TRBV18,NA,TRBJ2-5,CASSPVPGGQGETQYF
TRBV28,NA,TRBJ2-7,CASTTGQGSNEQYF
TRBV20-1,NA,TRBJ2-7,CSAREAYEQYF
TRBV2,NA,TRBJ2-1,CASRSGEPYNEQFF
TRBV5-8,NA,TRBJ1-2,CASSSLQGALNYGYTF
TRBV6-5,few,TRBJ2-4,CASTAGPVAKNIQYF
TRBV28,NA,TRBJ2-1,CASSIPISEQFF
TRBV6-6,few,TRBJ2-1,CASSYGGPYGQFF
TRBV7-2,once,TRBJ2-2,CASSLARVPGELFF
TRBV7-9,NA,TRBJ1-3,CASSLAVGVTGNTIYF
TRBV7-8,NA,TRBJ2-5,CASSLVAQETQYF
TRBV5-1,few,TRBJ2-5,CASSFRVQETQYF
TRBV21-1,NA,TRBJ2-1,CASSKARTGGPYNEQFF
TRBV7-3,few,TRBJ2-7,CASSLTSASGYEQYF
TRBV19,many,TRBJ2-1,CASSRQDSYNEQFF
TRBV9,once,TRBJ2-3,CASSVDLVTDTQYF
TRBV20-1,NA,TRBJ2-1,CSAEGLHEQFF
TRBV7-9,NA,TRBJ1-5,CASSPTGSLPQHF
TRBV5-4,NA,TRBJ1-4,CASSPGLFGNEKLFF